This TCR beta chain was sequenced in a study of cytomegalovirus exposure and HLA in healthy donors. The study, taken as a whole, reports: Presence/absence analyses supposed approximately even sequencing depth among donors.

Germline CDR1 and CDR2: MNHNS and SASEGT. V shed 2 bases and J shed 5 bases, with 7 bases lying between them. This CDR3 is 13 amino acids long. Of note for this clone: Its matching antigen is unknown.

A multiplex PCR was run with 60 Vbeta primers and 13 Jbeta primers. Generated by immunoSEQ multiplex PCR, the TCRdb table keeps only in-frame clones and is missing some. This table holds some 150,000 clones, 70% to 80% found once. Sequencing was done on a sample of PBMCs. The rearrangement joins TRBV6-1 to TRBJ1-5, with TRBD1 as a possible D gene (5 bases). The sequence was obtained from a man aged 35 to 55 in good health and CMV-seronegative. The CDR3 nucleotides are TGTGCCAGCAGTGAATCGGGGGATCAGCCCCAGCATTTT. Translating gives CASSESGDQPQHF.